One sample yielded the 7 T cell receptor beta chains listed below, sequenced in a study of blood T cells in healthy people across ages (dated by TCRdb to about 2015). The library was prepared using 5' RACE. The run used an Illumina HiSeq 2500. A second roughly 6 to 12 cycle PCR used a sample-barcoded 5' primer and a J-beta primer mix. In-frame beta chains were kept once TCRdb had trimmed the public reads at Q25 with fastp and called clones with MiXCR. Here each entry gathers all rows of one CDR3 protein and keeps the most common genes and DNA. Recorded for this sample are roughly 1,100,000 distinct CDR3 sequences; around 27% of them occurred a single time. The ten biggest clones cover approximately 0.71% of the sample. This same sample was also taken into another study, of T cells of mothers and their children.

The sequenced material came from blood. The receptors were sampled from a girl aged 2-15 years in good health.

This chain joins TRBV12-5 and TRBJ2-5; D ambiguous. This CDR3 spans 11 amino acids. CDR1 LGHNT and CDR2 FRNRAP come from the germline V gene. Trimming took 4 bases from V and 5 from J, leaving 5 bases between them. The CDR3 reads CASGSIETQYF. CDR3 sequence (DNA): TGTGCTAGTGGTTCAATCGAGACCCAGTACTTC.

The genes are TRBV12-5 and TRBJ2-1; 8 nucleotides match TRBD2. CDR1 is LGHNT, CDR2 FRNRAP, per germline. The CDR3 is made up of 17 amino acids. V dropped 3 bases and J dropped 0; count of bases not matched to a gene: 7. The CDR3 spells CASGFLLAGSSYNEQFF. In DNA form, the CDR3 reads TGTGCTAGTGGTTTCCTGTTAGCGGGATCCTCCTACAATGAGCAGTTCTTC.

This clonotype appeared a few times. The chain has TRBV2 and TRBJ2-5; D possibly matches TRBD1 or TRBD2 (5 bases each). Germline lookup yields CDR1 SNHLY and CDR2 FYNNEI. The CDR3 runs to 15 residues. V gave up 5 bases and J gave up 1 base, with 14 bases separating them. The CDR3 is CASSLTRGGQETQYF. DNA for the CDR3: TGTGCCAGCAGTCTCACGAGGGGTGGCCAAGAGACCCAGTACTTC.

The genes are TRBV20-1 and TRBJ1-2; maybe TRBD1 (6 bases). Per the germline V gene, CDR1 is DFQATT and CDR2 is SNEGSKA (reference sequence). The CDR3 length is 12 residues. CDR3 in DNA: TGCAGCGCCCGGACAGACAACTATGGCTACACCTTC. As protein: CSARTDNYGYTF.

The chain carries TRBV28 and TRBJ2-1; tentatively, D is TRBD2 (6 bases). CDR1 MDHEN and CDR2 SYDVKM come from the germline V gene. This CDR3 contains 14 residues. The CDR3 nucleotides read TGTGACAACTCAGGAGGGGATTCCTACAATGAGCAGTTCTTC. Protein: CDNSGGDSYNEQFF.

In DNA, the CDR3 is TGTGCCAGCTCACTGGACCATAATGAAAAACTGTTTTTT. Residues: CASSLDHNEKLFF. The chain uses TRBV18 and TRBJ1-4; no clear D. This CDR3 has 13 amino acids. Germline V gives CDR1 KGHSH, CDR2 LQKENI. V was shortened by 4 bases and J by 4 bases, with 7 bases between the two germline ends.

The chain uses TRBV20-1 and TRBJ1-2; TRBD1 is a possible D gene (6 bases). The CDR3 loop spans 14 amino acids. V was shortened by 2 bases and J by 7 bases, with 17 bases between the two germline ends. Germline V gives CDR1 DFQATT, CDR2 SNEGSKA (reference sequence). The CDR3 nucleotides read TGCAGTGCTAGACGACCAGGGGTGTCTGGTGGCTACACCTTC. As protein: CSARRPGVSGGYTF.